These T cell receptor beta chains were read from a single sample in a study of cytomegalovirus exposure and HLA in healthy donors. The data were produced by immunoSEQ multiplex PCR, yet TCRdb's version contains in-frame clones alone and is incomplete. The table for this sample gives tens of thousands of clones. Material: PBMCs. The receptors shown here come from a female donor in good health and CMV-seropositive. Both conserved end residues are part of each CDR3.

len | v_gene | CDR3aa
13 | TRBV19 | CASSPRAAGELFF
14 | TRBV5-5 | CASSLDSWATEAFF
15 | TRBV7-8 | CASSFQQGAYNEQFF
13 | TRBV29-1 | CSVVRGEGQPQHF
14 | TRBV5-4 | CASSLVDSGETQYF
16 | TRBV7-3 | CASSLRGSPSTDTQYF
11 | TRBV20-1 | CIPRDWSGYTF
18 | TRBV9 | CASSVGTASGSKVYEQFF
14 | TRBV7-6 | CASSATSPTDTQYF
16 | TRBV29-1 | CSVEDMGTGVNTEAFF
16 | TRBV9 | CASSSGTSGGTDTQYF
12 | TRBV9 | CASSTVLGEQYF
14 | TRBV5-1 | CASSLIGGSYEQYF
11 | TRBV6-5 | CASSYKQKQFF
17 | TRBV5-4 | CASSLYLGRGARETQYF
13 | TRBV4-3 | CASSRIQGTEAFF
14 | TRBV10-3 | CAISVAGPSYEQYF
14 | TRBV21-1 | CASSNARNTGELFF
16 | TRBV4-3 | CASSQDWGQGPYGYTF
12 | TRBV29-1 | CSGGGWADTQYF
13 | TRBV4-1 | CASSQRGLYGYTF
16 | TRBV7-2 | CASSRIQTKGKGGQYF
14 | TRBV5-5 | CASSSGTVDEKLFF
13 | TRBV28 | CASREGRADTQYF
14 | TRBV5-8 | CASSLGTSIYEQYF
16 | TRBV4-3 | CASSREVAGGQNEQFF
13 | TRBV18 | CASSSTLQETQYF
14 | TRBV11-2 | CASSLVGSMKTQYF
13 | TRBV6-5 | CASSRDKAYEQYF
14 | TRBV6-5 | CASSYSTGNYGYTF
13 | TRBV19 | CASSKQGGSPLHF
20 | TRBV9 | CASSVVKASGRIDESYEQYF
16 | TRBV7-2 | CASSLAASPGAYEQYF
16 | TRBV27 | CASSLTRSASVNEQFF
16 | TRBV6-5 | CASSYEQGPYNSPLHF
14 | TRBV28 | CASGLASGPYEQYF
12 | TRBV7-2 | CASSFSRETQYF
17 | TRBV12-5 | CASGLVYGALDTGELFF
16 | TRBV4-2 | CASSQDLAGGSNEQFF